This T cell receptor (beta chain) was observed in a study of regulatory T cells in long-lasting Graves disease. Construction of the TCR beta libraries employed iRepertoire HTBI primers in conjunction with Arm-PCR of CDR3 regions. A single record per CDR3 protein comes from TCRdb applying MiXCR to the multiplex PCR reads. The repertoire consists of around 400,000 distinct CDR3 sequences, with roughly 15% occurring once and the leading ten covering 22%. This clonotype was recorded at least ten times. Time point given: newly diagnosed GD, antithyroid drugs for less than 3 months. From PBMCs, RNA was extracted and then used to make the TCR library. The TCR sequence derives from a female donor with Graves disease. Sequencing used peripheral blood mononuclear cells (PBMCs), obtained at new diagnosis, from a patient treated with antithyroid drugs.

CDR3 coding DNA: TGCAGTGCTAGAAAGGGTCCAGGAGAAAAACTGTTTTTT. Encoded protein: CSARKGPGEKLFF. The chain employs TRBV20-1 and TRBJ1-4; D is unclear. Per the germline V gene, CDR1 is DFQATT and CDR2 is SNEGSKA (reference sequence). This CDR3 comprises 13 residues. Trimming took 2 bases from V and 8 from J, leaving 12 bases between them.